This T cell receptor (beta chain) came from a study of shared clonotypes between healthy human individuals. The study, taken as a whole, reports: Shared clonotypes: about 5% naive CD4, about 3.5% naive CD8, 2% to 2.5% memory CD4, 0.4% to 0.5% memory CD8. Generally, estimated richness proved larger in naive subsets than it did in memory subsets.

The CDR3 has 15 amino acids. The V gene's germline CDR1 is SNHLY and CDR2 FYNNEI. V trimming: 6 bases; J trimming: 4 bases; junction bases outside the gene matches: 8. The donors were adults (healthy and HIV-negative) with no recent acute infections or vaccinations. This clone was seen only a few times. Its antigen is still unknown. Several immunoSEQ plates received, in even portions, the genomic DNA of each subset. TCRdb's copy holds only in-frame clones and misses some; the assay was immunoSEQ multiplex PCR. The sample consists of about 960,000 clones, approximately 80% of them appearing once. Sequencing was done on a sample of memory CD4+ T cells sorted from blood. Subset described: CD45RA-negative fraction. The J gene is TRBJ1-5, the V gene TRBV2; 8 bases are shared with TRBD1. This sequence originates from a man in his late teens or twenties in good health. The CDR3 reads CASRRGTGLNQPQHF. In DNA form, the CDR3 reads TGTGCCAGCAGACGTGGGACAGGCTTAAATCAGCCCCAGCATTTT.